This TCR beta chain comes out of a study of beta chain features in type 1 diabetes. Across the study: Sorted cells, roughly 98,000,000 in number, were examined across all samples.

General observations from the study: TCRB CDR3s were moderately but significantly shorter in Type 1 diabetes patients in all four CD4+ subsets.

The whole isolated RNA underwent reverse transcription, so sequencing captured expressed TCRB transcripts. Naive, central memory and regulatory T cell samples came to a mean of roughly 4 million reads. Measured with immunoSEQ multiplex PCR; TCRdb has only the in-frame clones, and not every one. The sample comprises 40,000 to 45,000 clones, roughly 68% of which are singletons, and around 2.1% rests with the top ten. Of note for this clone: Its antigen is unidentified.

The CDR3 extends over 15 amino acids. Germline CDR1 and CDR2: SGHTA and FQGNSA. Trimming left V 0 bases short and J 7 bases short, with 12 bases between. Sequencing used Tregs from blood. This clonotype was obtained from a woman aged 18-29 years with type 1 diabetes. The rearrangement joins TRBV7-2 to TRBJ2-2; the D gene is possibly TRBD2 (5 bases). CDR3: CASSLATTGSGELFF. CDR3 DNA: TGTGCCAGCAGCTTAGCGACAACGGGGAGCGGGGAGCTGTTTTTT.